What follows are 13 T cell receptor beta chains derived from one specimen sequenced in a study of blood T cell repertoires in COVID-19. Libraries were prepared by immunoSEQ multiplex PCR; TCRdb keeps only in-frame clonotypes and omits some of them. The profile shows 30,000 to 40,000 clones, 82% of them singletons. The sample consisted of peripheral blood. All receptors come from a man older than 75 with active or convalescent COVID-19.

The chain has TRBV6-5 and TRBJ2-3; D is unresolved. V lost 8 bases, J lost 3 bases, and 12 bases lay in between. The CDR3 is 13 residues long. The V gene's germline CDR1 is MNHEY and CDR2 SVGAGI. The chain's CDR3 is CASRVVVTDTQYF. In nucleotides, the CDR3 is TGTGCCAGCCGGGTGGTAGTAACAGATACGCAGTATTTT.

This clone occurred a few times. The CDR3 reads CASSPRGQSYEQYF. The CDR3 DNA follows: TGTGCCAGCAGTCCAAGAGGACAGTCCTACGAGCAGTACTTC. This chain uses TRBV3-1 (or the pseudogene TRBV3-2) with TRBJ2-7, with D perhaps TRBD1 (6 bases). CDR3 size: 14 residues. CDR1 is LGHDT and CDR2 is YNNKEL in the germline V gene (reference sequence). V was shortened by 6 bases and J by 1 base, with 13 bases between the two germline ends.

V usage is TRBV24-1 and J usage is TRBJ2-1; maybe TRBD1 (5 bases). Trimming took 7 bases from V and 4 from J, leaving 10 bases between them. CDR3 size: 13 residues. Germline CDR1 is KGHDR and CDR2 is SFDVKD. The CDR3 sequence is CATRSDSYNEQFF. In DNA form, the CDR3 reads TGTGCCACCAGAAGTGACAGTTACAATGAGCAGTTCTTC.

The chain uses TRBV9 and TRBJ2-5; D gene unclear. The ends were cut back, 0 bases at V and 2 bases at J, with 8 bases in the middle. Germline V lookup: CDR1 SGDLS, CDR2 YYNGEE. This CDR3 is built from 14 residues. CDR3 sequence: CASSVGTVQETQYF. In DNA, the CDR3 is TGTGCCAGCAGCGTAGGAACGGTGCAAGAGACCCAGTACTTC. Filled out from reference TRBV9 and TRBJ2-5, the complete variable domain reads DSGVTQTPKHLITATGQRVTLRCSPRSGDLSVYWYQQSLDQGLQFLIQYYNGEERAKGNILERFSAQQFPDLHSELNLSSLELGDSALYFCASSVGTVQETQYFGPGTRLLVL.

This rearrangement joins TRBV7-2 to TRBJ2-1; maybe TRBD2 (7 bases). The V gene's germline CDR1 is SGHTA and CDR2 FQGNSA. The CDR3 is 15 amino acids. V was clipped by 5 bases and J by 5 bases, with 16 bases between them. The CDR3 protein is CASSRNPGGHNEQFF. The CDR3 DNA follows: TGTGCCAGCAGCCGCAACCCCGGGGGGCACAATGAGCAGTTCTTC.

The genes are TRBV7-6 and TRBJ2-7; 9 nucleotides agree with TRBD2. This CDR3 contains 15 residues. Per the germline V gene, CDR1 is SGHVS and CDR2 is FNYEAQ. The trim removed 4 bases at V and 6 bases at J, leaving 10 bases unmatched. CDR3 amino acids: CASSSSGLAVSEQYF. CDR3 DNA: TGTGCCAGCAGCTCTTCGGGACTAGCTGTTTCCGAGCAGTACTTC.

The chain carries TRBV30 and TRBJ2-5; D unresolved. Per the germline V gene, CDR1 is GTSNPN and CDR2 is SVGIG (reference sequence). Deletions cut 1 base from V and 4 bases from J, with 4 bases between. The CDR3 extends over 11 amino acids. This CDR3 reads CAWSDLETQYF. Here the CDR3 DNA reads TGTGCCTGGAGTGACTTAGAGACCCAGTACTTC.

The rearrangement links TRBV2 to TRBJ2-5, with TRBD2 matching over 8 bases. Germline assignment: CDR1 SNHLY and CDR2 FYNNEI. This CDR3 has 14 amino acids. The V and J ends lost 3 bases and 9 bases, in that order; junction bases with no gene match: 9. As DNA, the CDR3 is TGTGCCAGCAGTGAGCTGACTAGCGAGGAGCCCCAGTACTTC. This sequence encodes CASSELTSEEPQYF.

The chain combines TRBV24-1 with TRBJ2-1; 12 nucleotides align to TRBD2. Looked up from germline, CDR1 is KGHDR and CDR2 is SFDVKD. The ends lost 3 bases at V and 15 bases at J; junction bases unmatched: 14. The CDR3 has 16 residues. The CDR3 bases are TGTGCCACCAGTGATGCACCGACTAGCGGGAGAACCAGTACGTTCTTC. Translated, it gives CATSDAPTSGRTSTFF.

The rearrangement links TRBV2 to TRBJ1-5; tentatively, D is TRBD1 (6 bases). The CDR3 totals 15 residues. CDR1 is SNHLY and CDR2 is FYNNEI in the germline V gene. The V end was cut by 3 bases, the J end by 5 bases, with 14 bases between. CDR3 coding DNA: TGTGCCAGCAGTGATCTGGACAGTTTATATCAGCCCCAGCATTTT. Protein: CASSDLDSLYQPQHF. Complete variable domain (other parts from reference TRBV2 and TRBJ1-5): EPEVTQTPSHQVTQMGQEVILRCVPISNHLYFYWYRQILGQKVEFLVSFYNNEISEKSEIFDDQFSVERPDGSNFTLKIRSTKLEDSAMYFCASSDLDSLYQPQHFGDGTRLSIL.

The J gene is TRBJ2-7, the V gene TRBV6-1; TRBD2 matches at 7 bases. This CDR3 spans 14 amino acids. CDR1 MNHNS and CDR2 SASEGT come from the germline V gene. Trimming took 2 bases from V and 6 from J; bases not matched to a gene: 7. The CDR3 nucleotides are TGTGCCAGCAGTGAACGACTAGCTTTCTCCGAGCAGTACTTC. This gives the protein CASSERLAFSEQYF.

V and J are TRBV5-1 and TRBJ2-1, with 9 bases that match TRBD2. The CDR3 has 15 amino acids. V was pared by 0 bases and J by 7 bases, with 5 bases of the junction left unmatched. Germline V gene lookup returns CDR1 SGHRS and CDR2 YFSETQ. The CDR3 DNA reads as TGCGCCAGCAGCTTGGCCCTAGCGGGAAGGAATGAGCAGTTCTTC. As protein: CASSLALAGRNEQFF.

This CDR3 is CASRIEGASYNEQFF. CDR3 DNA sequence: TGCGCCAGCAGGATCGAGGGGGCTTCCTACAATGAGCAGTTCTTC. This chain joins TRBV5-1 and TRBJ2-1; TRBD1 matches at 7 bases. The germline CDR1 and CDR2 sequences are SGHRS and YFSETQ. The CDR3 runs 15 residues. The V segment lost 5 bases and the J segment 1 base; nucleotides outside the gene matches: 6.